This T cell receptor (beta chain) was captured by sequencing in a study of blood T cells in healthy people across ages. Combining a sample-barcoded 5' primer with a J-beta primer mix, a second PCR ran for 7 to 11 cycles. Any given sample supplied a minimum of 2.5 million CDR3-containing paired-end reads. TCRdb independently ran MiXCR on the 5' RACE reads; one entry per CDR3 protein. The profile covers about 1.5 million distinct CDR3 sequences, with less than 45% appearing a single time and about 4% taken by the ten largest. The CDR3 totals 13 residues. V was shortened by 2 bases and J by 1 base, with 8 bases between the two germline ends. Germline lookup yields CDR1 SQVTM and CDR2 ANQGSEA. General study findings and limits: Long-lived donors carried more naive CD4+ cells and greater diversity than aged donors.

This clonotype was counted a few times. Its antigen is as yet unknown. The origin of this receptor is a woman younger than 30 in good health. Sequencing used blood. The rearrangement joins TRBV29-1 to TRBJ2-5; D perhaps matches TRBD1 (6 bases). The CDR3 is CSVERTVQETQYF. CDR3 coding DNA: TGCAGCGTTGAAAGGACAGTCCAAGAGACCCAGTACTTC.